The 5 T cell receptor beta chains below all came from one sample that was sequenced in a study of blood T cells in healthy people across ages. With a J-beta primer mix and a sample-barcoded 5' primer, a second PCR ran roughly 7 to 11 cycles. TCRdb fed the 5' RACE reads into MiXCR, producing one record per CDR3 protein. Of about 1 million distinct CDR3 sequences detected, 25% appear once; the ten largest clones hold about 0.69%. This sample also appeared in a second study, on T cells of mothers and their children.

Material: blood. Receptors were obtained from a girl aged 2 to 9 in good health.

This clonotype occurred a few times. This chain links TRBV7-9 with TRBJ2-1; the D gene could be TRBD1 or TRBD2 (5 bases each). The CDR3 is 16 residues long. The V gene's germline CDR1 is SEHNR and CDR2 FQNEAQ (reference sequence). Deletions cut 4 bases from V and 8 bases from J, with 21 bases between. CDR3 sequence: CASSYHLRGAGDEQFF. The CDR3 DNA sequence: TGTGCCAGCAGCTACCACTTACGAGGGGCGGGTGATGAGCAGTTCTTC.

There are a few counts of this clonotype. The chain uses TRBV9 and TRBJ2-1, with 11 bases fitting TRBD2. CDR3 length equals 14 residues. Germline V CDR1 and CDR2: SGDLS, YYNGEE. V trimming: 4 bases; J trimming: 9 bases; junction bases outside the gene matches: 6. The CDR3 sequence: CASSIGTSGSEQFF. The CDR3 DNA sequence: TGTGCCAGCAGCATCGGGACTAGCGGTTCTGAGCAGTTCTTC.

This clonotype was seen only a few times. The chain links TRBV6-2 or TRBV6-3 to TRBJ2-1; 10 bases are shared with TRBD1. V trimming: 5 bases; J trimming: 6 bases; junction bases outside the gene matches: 7. The germline gives CDR1 MNHEY, CDR2 SVGEGT. This CDR3 is 15 amino acids long. CDR3 nucleotides: TGTGCCAGCAGTCCCGGGACAGGGGTTTCCAATGAGCAGTTCTTC. This gives the protein CASSPGTGVSNEQFF.

This chain's CDR3 is CASSRSTDYYEQYF. The CDR3 bases are TGTGCCAGCAGCCGGTCGACGGACTACTACGAGCAGTACTTC. V gene TRBV3-1 combines with J gene TRBJ2-7, with D maybe TRBD2 (6 bases). The V gene's germline CDR1 is LGHDT and CDR2 YNNKEL (reference sequence). The CDR3 totals 14 residues. The V end was cut by 4 bases, the J end by 3 bases, with 13 bases between.

This chain links TRBV5-6 with TRBJ2-5, with 8 positions matching TRBD2. The better agreement between TRBJ2-1 and the DNA end casts doubt on the J call. The CDR3 has 15 residues. Germline V lookup: CDR1 SGHDT, CDR2 YYEEEE. The CDR3 spells CASSWGSGGLMEQFF. CDR3 bases: TGTGCCAGCAGCTGGGGGAGCGGGGGTCTTATGGAGCAGTTCTTC.